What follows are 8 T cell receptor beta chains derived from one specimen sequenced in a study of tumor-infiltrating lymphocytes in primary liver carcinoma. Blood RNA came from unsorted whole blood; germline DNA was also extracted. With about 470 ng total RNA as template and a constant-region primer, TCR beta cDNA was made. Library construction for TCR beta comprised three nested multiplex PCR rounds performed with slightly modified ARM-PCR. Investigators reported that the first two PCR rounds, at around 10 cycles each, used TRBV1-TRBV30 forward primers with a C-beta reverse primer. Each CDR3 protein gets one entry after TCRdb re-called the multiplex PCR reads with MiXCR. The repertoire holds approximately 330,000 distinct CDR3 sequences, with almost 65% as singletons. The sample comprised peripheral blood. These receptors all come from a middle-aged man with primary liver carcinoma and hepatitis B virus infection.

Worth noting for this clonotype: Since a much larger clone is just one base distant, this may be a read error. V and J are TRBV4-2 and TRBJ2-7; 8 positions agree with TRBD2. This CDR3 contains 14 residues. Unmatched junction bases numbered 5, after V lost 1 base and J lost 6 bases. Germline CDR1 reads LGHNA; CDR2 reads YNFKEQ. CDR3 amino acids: CASSQGSGMSEQYF. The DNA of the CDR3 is TGTGCCAGCAGCCAAGGTAGCGGGATGAGCGAGCAGTACTTC.

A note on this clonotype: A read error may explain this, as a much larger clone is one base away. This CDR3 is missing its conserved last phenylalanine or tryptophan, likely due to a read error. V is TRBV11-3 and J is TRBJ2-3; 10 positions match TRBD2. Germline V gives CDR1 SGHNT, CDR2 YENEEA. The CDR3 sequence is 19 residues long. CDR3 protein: CAISLGLPSGSRDTDTQYS. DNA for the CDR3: TGTGCCATCAGCTTAGGGTTGCCTAGCGGGAGTCGGGACACAGATACGCAGTATTCT.

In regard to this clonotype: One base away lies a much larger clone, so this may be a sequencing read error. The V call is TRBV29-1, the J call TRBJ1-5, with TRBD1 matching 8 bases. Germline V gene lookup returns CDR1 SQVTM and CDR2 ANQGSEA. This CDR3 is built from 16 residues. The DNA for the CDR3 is TGCAGCGTTGATTTTAGGACAGGGAAGGACAATCAGTCCCAGCATTTT. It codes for CSVDFRTGKDNQSQHF.

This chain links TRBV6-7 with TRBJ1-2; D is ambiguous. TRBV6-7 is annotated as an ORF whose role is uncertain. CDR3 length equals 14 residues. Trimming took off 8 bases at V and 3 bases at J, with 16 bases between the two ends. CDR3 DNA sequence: TGTGCCAGCGGCGCGGTCAACGGGGACTATGGCTACACCTTC. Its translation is CASGAVNGDYGYTF.

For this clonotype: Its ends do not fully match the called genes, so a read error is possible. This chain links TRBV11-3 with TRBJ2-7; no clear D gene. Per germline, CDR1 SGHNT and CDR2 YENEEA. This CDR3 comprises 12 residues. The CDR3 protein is CASPKDGYEQYF. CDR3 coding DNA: TGTGCCAGCCCAAAGGACGGCTACGAGCAGTATTTC. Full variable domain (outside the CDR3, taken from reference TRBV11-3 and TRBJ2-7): EAGVVQSPRYKIIEKKQPVAFWCNPISGHNTLYWYLQNLGQGPELLIRYENEEAVDDSQLPKDRFSAERLKGVDSTLKIQPAELGDSAVYLCASPKDGYEQYFGPGTRLTVT.

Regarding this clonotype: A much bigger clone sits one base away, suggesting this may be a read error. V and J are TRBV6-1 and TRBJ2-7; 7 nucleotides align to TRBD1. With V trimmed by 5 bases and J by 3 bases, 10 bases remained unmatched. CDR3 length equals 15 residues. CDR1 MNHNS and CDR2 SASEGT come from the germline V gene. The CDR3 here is CASSLNGTESYEQYF. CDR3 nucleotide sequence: TGTGCCAGCAGTCTAAACGGGACAGAGAGCTACGAGCAGTACTTC.

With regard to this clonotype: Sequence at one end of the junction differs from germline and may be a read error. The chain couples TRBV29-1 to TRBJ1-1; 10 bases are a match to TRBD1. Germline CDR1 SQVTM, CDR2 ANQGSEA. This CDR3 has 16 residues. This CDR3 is CCVSTGTGALLTEVFF. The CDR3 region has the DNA TGCTGCGTTTCTACCGGGACAGGGGCCCTCCTAACTGAGGTTTTCTTT.

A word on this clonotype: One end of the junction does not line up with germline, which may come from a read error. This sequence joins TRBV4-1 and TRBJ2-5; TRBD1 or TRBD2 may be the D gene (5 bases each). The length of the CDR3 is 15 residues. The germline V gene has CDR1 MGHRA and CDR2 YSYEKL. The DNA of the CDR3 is TGCGCCTGCAGCCAAGAGGGGACCCTCCAAGAGACCCAGTACTTT. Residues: CACSQEGTLQETQYF.